This T cell receptor beta chain was captured by sequencing in a study of technical replicates of blood from a few donors. CDR3 length: 15 amino acids. Looked up from germline, CDR1 is SGHRS and CDR2 is YFSETQ. The trim removed 4 bases at V and 4 bases at J, leaving 8 bases unmatched. Sequencing used immunoSEQ multiplex PCR; TCRdb keeps in-frame clones, though not all of them. In the table there are roughly 7,000 clones, 90% to 97% of which are singletons. The receptor's source is a human donor in good health. Sequencing was done on a sample of PBMCs. The gene calls are TRBV5-1 and TRBJ1-1; the match to TRBD1 covers 9 bases. DNA of the CDR3: TGCGCCAGCAGCCAACAGGGGGCGCAGGTCACTGAAGCTTTCTTT. It encodes CASSQQGAQVTEAFF.